This TCR beta chain came from a study of cytomegalovirus exposure and HLA in healthy donors. The PCR ran on 60 Vbeta and 13 Jbeta primers. The protocol was immunoSEQ multiplex PCR, while the TCRdb copy is restricted to in-frame clones and leaves out a portion. The profile shows approximately 160,000 clones, 80% of them singletons. Per the germline V gene, CDR1 is SQVTM and CDR2 is ANQGSEA. V gave up 7 bases and J gave up 7 bases; unmatched junction bases: 16. The CDR3 runs to 14 residues. The sequence came from a man aged 30 to 45 in good health and CMV-seropositive. The genes are TRBV29-1 and TRBJ2-7; TRBD2 agrees at 7 bases. Sequencing was done on a sample of PBMCs. CDR3 residues: CSAATRLASQEQYF. The CDR3 DNA is TGCAGCGCTGCGACTCGACTAGCTTCTCAAGAGCAGTACTTC.